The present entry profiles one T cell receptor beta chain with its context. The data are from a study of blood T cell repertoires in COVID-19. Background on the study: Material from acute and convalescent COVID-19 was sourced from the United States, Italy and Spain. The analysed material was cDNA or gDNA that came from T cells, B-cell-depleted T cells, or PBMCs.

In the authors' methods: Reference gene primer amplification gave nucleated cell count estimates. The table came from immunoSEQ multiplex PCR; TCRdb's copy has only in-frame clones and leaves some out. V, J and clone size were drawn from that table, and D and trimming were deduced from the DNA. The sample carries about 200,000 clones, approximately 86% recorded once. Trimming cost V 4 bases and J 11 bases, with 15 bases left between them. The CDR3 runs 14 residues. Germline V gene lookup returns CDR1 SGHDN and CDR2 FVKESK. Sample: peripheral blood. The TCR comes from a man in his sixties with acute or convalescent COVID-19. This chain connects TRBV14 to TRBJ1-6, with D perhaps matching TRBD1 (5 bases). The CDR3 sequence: CASSREWGGAPLHF. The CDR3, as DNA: TGTGCCAGCAGCCGAGAATGGGGCGGGGCACCCCTCCACTTT.